This T cell receptor beta chain was profiled in a study of neurological immune-mediated disorders. This CDR3 spans 15 amino acids. Trimming pared 6 bases from V and 0 bases from J, leaving 14 bases between. Germline CDR1 LNHDA, CDR2 SQIVND (reference sequence). In this sample, this clonotype turned up many times. The antigen remains undetermined. Unsorted libraries were prepared from 2 million PBMCs that had been stored at -80 C. It was by 5'RACE with 10-nucleotide random UMIs that the cDNA was made. TCRdb fed the 5' RACE reads into MiXCR, producing one record per CDR3 protein. The data show over 55,000 distinct CDR3 sequences, less than 2.5% seen once. Study results and limitations: The multiple sclerosis repertoire cluster showed no association with any clinical or MRI feature. The authors stated that larger cohorts are needed. No expanded-clone CDR3 amino acid sequence recurred across subjects, suggesting private TCR-beta repertoires.

The chain couples TRBV19 to TRBJ1-1; no clear D gene. This receptor was taken from a man aged 50-60 years with multiple sclerosis. The sample consisted of PBMCs. Here the CDR3 reads CASSKRGLMNTEAFF. CDR3 coding DNA: TGTGCCAGTAGCAAACGAGGGTTAATGAACACTGAAGCTTTCTTT.